This entry lists 22 T cell receptor beta chains sequenced from one sample in a study of blood T cell repertoires in COVID-19. The table came from immunoSEQ multiplex PCR; TCRdb's copy has only in-frame clones and leaves some out. The sample includes tens of thousands of clones, less than 90% of them seen just once. The source material was peripheral blood. The origin of the receptors is a man aged 50 or older with acute or convalescent COVID-19.

The genes are TRBV19 and TRBJ2-1; tentative D call: TRBD2 (7 bases). In germline, CDR1 is LNHDA, CDR2 SQIVND (reference sequence). CDR3 length: 16 amino acids. With 3 bases removed from V and 7 bases from J, the gap between germline ends came to 19 bases. CDR3 sequence: CASSMEGEGLGNEQFF. DNA of the CDR3: TGTGCCAGTAGTATGGAGGGGGAGGGCCTTGGGAATGAGCAGTTCTTC.

This CDR3 reads CATKSRTVSSYEQYF. CDR3 nucleotides: TGTGCCACCAAGTCCCGGACAGTGAGCTCCTACGAGCAGTACTTC. This chain connects TRBV24-1 to TRBJ2-7, with D perhaps TRBD1 (6 bases). This CDR3 comprises 15 residues. The V gene lost 8 bases and the J gene lost 0 bases, with 16 bases spanning the gap. CDR1 and CDR2 (germline): KGHDR, SFDVKD.

The V gene is TRBV21-1, the J gene TRBJ1-2; TRBD1 was called by the table and not checked on the DNA. TRBV21-1 is labeled a pseudogene. CDR3 length equals 13 residues. CDR3 sequence reads: CASSRRQNYGYTF. CDR3 DNA sequence: TGTGCCAGCAGCCGCCGCCAGAACTATGGCTACACCTTC.

This chain connects TRBV5-1 to TRBJ1-6; D gene ambiguous. The CDR3 extends over 14 amino acids. V gave up 0 bases and J gave up 9 bases, with 10 bases separating them. From germline, CDR1 is SGHRS and CDR2 YFSETQ. CDR3 in amino acids: CASSLDRNASPLHF. CDR3 sequence (DNA): TGCGCCAGCAGCTTGGACAGAAACGCTTCACCCCTCCACTTT. Combining the CDR3 with reference TRBV5-1 and TRBJ1-6 gives the whole variable domain KAGVTQTPRYLIKTRGQQVTLSCSPISGHRSVSWYQQTPGQGLQFLFEYFSETQRNKGNFPGRFSGRQFSNSRSEMNVSTLELGDSALYLCASSLDRNASPLHFGNGTRLTVT.

V gene TRBV25-1 combines with J gene TRBJ2-3, with 14 bases identical to TRBD2. Trimming at V came to 7 bases and at J to 1 base, leaving 4 bases not matched to a gene. This CDR3 spans 16 amino acids. Germline CDR1 and CDR2: MGHDK and SYGVNS. The CDR3 reads CASTGTSGSGTDTQYF. CDR3 sequence (DNA): TGTGCCAGCACTGGGACTAGCGGGAGTGGCACAGATACGCAGTATTTT.

This clone was observed a single time. The V gene is TRBV5-1, the J gene TRBJ2-5; D might be TRBD1 (5 bases). This CDR3 contains 14 residues. Trimming cost V 0 bases and J 5 bases, with 11 bases left between them. The germline CDR1 and CDR2 sequences are SGHRS and YFSETQ. CDR3 region: CASSLEPGWETQYF. The DNA for the CDR3 is TGCGCCAGCAGCTTGGAGCCAGGGTGGGAGACCCAGTACTTC.

The chain carries TRBV7-8 and TRBJ2-3; 8 bases are shared with TRBD2. Trimming cost V 4 bases and J 0 bases; bases outside gene matches: 6. Germline values: CDR1 SGHVS, CDR2 FQNEAQ. This CDR3 contains 16 residues. DNA of the CDR3: TGTGCCAGCAGCTCGATAGCGGGGAAGAGCACAGATACGCAGTATTTT. Translation gives CASSSIAGKSTDTQYF.

This clone was observed a single time. The chain recombines TRBV6-5 with TRBJ2-1; maybe TRBD2 (5 bases). Germline CDR1 and CDR2: MNHEY and SVGAGI. The CDR3 covers 11 residues. V was shortened by 6 bases and J by 9 bases, with 9 bases between the two germline ends. CDR3 coding DNA: TGTGCCAGCAGCACCGCGGGTGAGCAGTTCTTC. Translating it yields CASSTAGEQFF.

This clone was recorded a few times. The rearrangement uses TRBV27 and TRBJ1-3; D is perhaps TRBD1 (5 bases). The CDR3 contains 15 residues. The ends were cut back, 4 bases at V and 0 bases at J, with 10 bases in the middle. Germline CDR1 is MNHEY and CDR2 is SMNVEV (reference sequence). The CDR3 DNA reads TGTGCCAGCAGTTCTCGGGGGATCTCTGGAAACACCATATATTTT. Translation gives CASSSRGISGNTIYF.

The chain combines TRBV9 with TRBJ2-5; 14 bases are a match to TRBD2. Per the germline V gene, CDR1 is SGDLS and CDR2 is YYNGEE. The CDR3 totals 16 residues. Trimming cost V 4 bases and J 3 bases; bases outside gene matches: 5. CDR3 sequence: CASSFGLAGGEETQYF. The CDR3 bases are TGTGCCAGCAGCTTTGGACTAGCGGGAGGAGAAGAGACCCAGTACTTC. Using reference TRBV9 and TRBJ2-5 for the parts outside the CDR3, the full variable domain is DSGVTQTPKHLITATGQRVTLRCSPRSGDLSVYWYQQSLDQGLQFLIQYYNGEERAKGNILERFSAQQFPDLHSELNLSSLELGDSALYFCASSFGLAGGEETQYFGPGTRLLVL.

V is TRBV6-2 or TRBV6-3 and J is TRBJ1-2; D is ambiguous. CDR1 and CDR2 (germline): MNHEY, SVGEGT. The V end lost 4 bases, the J end lost 1 base, and 10 bases lay between the germline ends. The CDR3 spans 14 residues. The CDR3 loop reads CASSFSEDNYGYTF. Here the CDR3 DNA reads TGTGCCAGCAGTTTCTCGGAGGATAACTATGGCTACACCTTC.

The V gene is TRBV20-1, the J gene TRBJ1-5; weak D call: TRBD1 (6 bases). CDR3 length: 13 amino acids. Germline loops: CDR1 DFQATT, CDR2 SNEGSKA (reference sequence). V was pared by 3 bases and J by 9 bases, with 15 bases between. The CDR3 sequence is CSASKGVARPQHF. The CDR3 region has the DNA TGCAGTGCTAGTAAGGGGGTTGCTAGGCCCCAGCATTTT.

J is TRBJ2-3 and V is TRBV29-1; possible D gene TRBD1, 6 bases. The V end lost 3 bases, the J end lost 2 bases, and 9 bases lay between the germline ends. Germline CDR1 reads SQVTM; CDR2 reads ANQGSEA. The CDR3 length is 13 residues. As DNA, the CDR3 is TGCAGCGTTGAGAGGGGGTCCACAGATACGCAGTATTTT. Translated: CSVERGSTDTQYF.

V is TRBV12-3 or TRBV12-4 and J is TRBJ2-7; TRBD1 is a possible D gene (5 bases). The CDR3 sequence is 13 residues long. V was cut by 1 base and J by 3 bases, with 7 bases left in between. The CDR3 is CASSLGTIYEQYF. In nucleotides, the CDR3 is TGTGCCAGCAGTTTAGGGACAATCTACGAGCAGTACTTC.

The genes are TRBV27 and TRBJ1-1, with TRBD1 matching 7 bases. This CDR3 has 13 residues. V lost 8 bases, J lost 9 bases, and 12 bases stayed unmatched. CDR1 is MNHEY, CDR2 SMNVEV, per germline (reference sequence). Written as DNA, the CDR3 is TGTGCCAGCGCCTGGGACAGCCACTCTCAAGCTTTCTTT. This encodes CASAWDSHSQAFF.

This clone was counted between two and nine times. The V gene is TRBV19, the J gene TRBJ1-1; a possible D gene is TRBD1 (5 bases). CDR3 length: 15 amino acids. The V and J ends lost 10 bases and 0 bases respectively, with 18 bases between them. CDR1 is LNHDA and CDR2 is SQIVND in the germline V gene (reference sequence). CDR3: CATTWGDAMNTEAFF. CDR3 nucleotide sequence: TGTGCCACTACTTGGGGGGACGCCATGAACACTGAAGCTTTCTTT.

This chain joins TRBV6-1 and TRBJ1-1; the D gene is possibly TRBD1 (6 bases). The CDR3 covers 13 residues. CDR1 and CDR2 (germline): MNHNS, SASEGT. Trimming pared 2 bases from V and 10 bases from J, leaving 14 bases between. The CDR3 reads CASSENRVQRAFF. The CDR3 DNA is TGTGCCAGCAGTGAAAACAGGGTTCAGCGAGCTTTCTTT.

This chain joins TRBV27 and TRBJ1-1; D may be TRBD1 (6 bases). CDR1 is MNHEY, CDR2 SMNVEV, per germline (reference sequence). CDR3 length: 14 residues. V shed 9 bases and J shed 5 bases, with 19 bases lying between them. This chain's CDR3 is CASTPGGAETEAFF. CDR3 bases: TGTGCCAGTACCCCGGGGGGGGCAGAGACTGAAGCTTTCTTT.

V usage is TRBV5-1 and J usage is TRBJ2-3, with a tentative D call TRBD1 (6 bases). The germline V and J ends were trimmed by 4 bases and 3 bases, with 15 bases remaining between them. The germline V gene encodes CDR1 SGHRS and CDR2 YFSETQ. There are 15 residues in the CDR3. Written as DNA, the CDR3 is TGCGCCAGCAGCCTGGCAGGGGCTAAAACAGATACGCAGTATTTT. Translated, it gives CASSLAGAKTDTQYF.

V and J are TRBV11-3 and TRBJ1-2; 7 bases agree with TRBD1. The J segment lost 1 base and the V segment lost 5 bases, leaving 4 bases of the junction unmatched. The germline V gene encodes CDR1 SGHNT and CDR2 YENEEA. The CDR3 has 14 residues. The CDR3 nucleotides are TGTGCCAGCAGCCGGGACAGCAGTAACTATGGCTACACCTTC. This codes for CASSRDSSNYGYTF.

This clone was counted a few times. This sequence joins TRBV15 and TRBJ1-1, with 8 nucleotides matching TRBD1. This CDR3 comprises 14 residues. Germline CDR1 LNHNV, CDR2 YYDKDF (reference sequence). The trim removed 4 bases at V and 6 bases at J, leaving 7 bases unmatched. CDR3 in amino acids: CATSINRGSAEAFF. The CDR3 DNA reads as TGTGCCACCAGCATAAACAGGGGGAGCGCTGAAGCTTTCTTT.

The V and J genes are TRBV2 and TRBJ1-1; 8 positions match TRBD1. The CDR3 totals 14 residues. Germline CDR1 SNHLY, CDR2 FYNNEI. The trim removed 1 base at V and 5 bases at J, leaving 3 bases unmatched. In DNA, the CDR3 is TGTGCCAGCAGTGAAGGACAGGGGTGGACTGAAGCTTTCTTT. This translates into CASSEGQGWTEAFF.